This T cell receptor beta chain was documented in a study of vaccination effects on CD4 cells after COVID-19. Study information: Of the BNT162b2 and mRNA-1273 vaccines, participants received two doses of one or the other.

For this clone: Its antigen is currently unknown.

The assay was immunoSEQ multiplex PCR, and TCRdb's table has in-frame clones only and misses some. The sample lists 55,000 or so clones, 76% occurring once. Expansion with viral peptide pools was applied to antigen-specific CD4+ T cells by the ViraFEST assay prior to sequencing. The culture ran for 10 days, and then CD4+ T cells were isolated. A positive SARS-CoV-2 PCR test fell between March and December 2020. IL-2 medium was substituted for half the medium on days 3 and 7. The CDR3 runs to 16 residues. V was pared by 4 bases and J by 2 bases, with 16 bases between. The V gene's germline CDR1 is MNHEY and CDR2 SMNVEV (reference sequence).

This sequence was found in a human donor who had a prior SARS-CoV-2 infection. The chain links TRBV27 to TRBJ2-3; D might be TRBD1 (5 bases). The material sequenced was CD4+ T cells from PBMCs cultured with HIV peptides, taken before COVID-19 vaccination. Subset: HIV-1 Nef peptide pool negative control/reference culture. For the CDR3, the DNA is TGTGCCAGCAGTTGGTCTGGACACCTTATCACAGATACGCAGTATTTT. It specifies CASSWSGHLITDTQYF.